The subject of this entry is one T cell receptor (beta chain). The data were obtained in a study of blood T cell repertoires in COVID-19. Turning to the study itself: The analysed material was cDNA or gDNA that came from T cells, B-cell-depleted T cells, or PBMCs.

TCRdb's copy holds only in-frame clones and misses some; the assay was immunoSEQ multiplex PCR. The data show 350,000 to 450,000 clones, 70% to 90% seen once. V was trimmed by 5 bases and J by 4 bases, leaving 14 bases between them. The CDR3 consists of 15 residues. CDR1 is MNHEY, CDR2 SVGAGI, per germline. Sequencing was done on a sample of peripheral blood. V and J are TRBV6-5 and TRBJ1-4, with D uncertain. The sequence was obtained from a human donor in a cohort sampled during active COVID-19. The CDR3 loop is CASSPLQSINEKLFF. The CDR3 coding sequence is TGTGCCAGCAGTCCCTTACAGAGTATTAATGAAAAACTGTTTTTT.